The TCR beta chain described here comes from a study of cytomegalovirus exposure and HLA in healthy donors. PCR used 60 Vbeta primers and 13 Jbeta primers. Produced via immunoSEQ multiplex PCR; TCRdb's table is partial and in-frame only. This sample has 130,000 or so clones, with roughly 80% found just once. To note about this clone: Its antigen remains unknown.

Germline assignment: CDR1 GTSNPN and CDR2 SVGIG (reference sequence). The V and J ends lost 0 bases and 4 bases, in that order; junction bases with no gene match: 19. The length of the CDR3 is 22 residues. Overall study results and limits: Three CMV-associated chains proved CMV antigen-specific in vitro.

This sequence originates from a man aged 30 to 45 in good health and CMV-seronegative. The V and J genes are TRBV30 and TRBJ2-3; 16 bases align to TRBD2. Input material: PBMCs. Here the CDR3 DNA reads TGTGCCTGGAGTGTAGTATTAGGGACTAGCGGGGGGGCGCTCTCAACCCCAGATACGCAGTATTTT. It codes for CAWSVVLGTSGGALSTPDTQYF.